One sample yielded the 7 T cell receptor beta chains listed below, sequenced in a study of blood T cell repertoires in COVID-19. Clones were sequenced by immunoSEQ multiplex PCR, and TCRdb holds only the in-frame ones, with some missing. The sample comprises around 500,000 clones, approximately 91% of which are singletons, and under 9.5% rests with the top ten. The sample comprised PBMCs or T cells enriched from blood (not recorded which). These receptors were obtained from a woman aged 55-69 years who had recovered from COVID-19.

This sequence joins TRBV4-1 and TRBJ2-7; 9 bases map to TRBD2. Germline-derived CDR1 and CDR2 are MGHRA and YSYEKL. This CDR3 has 14 amino acids. Unmatched junction bases numbered 3, after V lost 4 bases and J lost 2 bases. CDR3 residues: CASSPVAGAYEQYV. DNA of the CDR3: TGCGCCAGCAGCCCGGTAGCGGGGGCCTACGAGCAGTACGTC.

CDR3 DNA sequence: TGTGCCAGCAGTTTAGGAGGAGAGACTGAAGCTTTCTTT. Amino acid sequence: CASSLGGETEAFF. The chain combines TRBV27 with TRBJ1-1; D ambiguous. CDR1 is MNHEY, CDR2 SMNVEV, per germline (reference sequence). The CDR3 covers 13 residues. V lost 2 bases, J lost 5 bases, and 9 bases lay in between.

This chain links TRBV24-1 with TRBJ1-3, with TRBD1 identical over 7 bases. The CDR3 extends over 14 amino acids. Germline V gives CDR1 KGHDR, CDR2 SFDVKD. Trimming took 9 bases from V and 2 from J; bases not matched to a gene: 6. The CDR3 region is CATQSGQAGNTIYF. The CDR3 DNA reads as TGTGCCACCCAAAGTGGACAGGCTGGAAACACCATATATTTT.

This chain connects TRBV10-3 to TRBJ2-5; TRBD2 is a possible D gene (7 bases). The V end was cut by 11 bases, the J end by 4 bases, with 23 bases between. The germline gives CDR1 ENHRY, CDR2 SYGVKD. There are 15 residues in the CDR3. The CDR3 nucleotides read TGTGCCTCTATCCCGACTCGGGGGGCGGGAGAGACCCAGTACTTC. Amino acids: CASIPTRGAGETQYF.

The V and J genes are TRBV2 and TRBJ1-5, with 9 bases aligning to TRBD1. The CDR3 runs 15 residues. CDR1 and CDR2 (germline): SNHLY, FYNNEI. V lost 5 bases to trimming and J lost 3 bases; unmatched junction nucleotides: 5. CDR3 sequence: CASSTGQGNNQPQHF. CDR3 coding DNA: TGTGCCAGCAGTACCGGACAGGGGAACAATCAGCCCCAGCATTTT.

The table lists this clone with a few counts. This sequence joins TRBV2 and TRBJ2-3, with a tentative D call TRBD1 (6 bases). The V gene's germline CDR1 is SNHLY and CDR2 FYNNEI. The CDR3 has 16 amino acids. V was cut by 3 bases and J by 0 bases, with 13 bases left in between. This CDR3 reads CASSDAQGPSTDTQYF. The CDR3 coding sequence is TGTGCCAGCAGTGATGCTCAGGGGCCCAGCACAGATACGCAGTATTTT.

This sequence joins TRBV6-1 and TRBJ2-3; TRBD2 matches 8 bases. V shed 3 bases and J 5 bases; nucleotides not matched to a gene: 10. CDR3 size: 16 residues. Germline CDR1 and CDR2: MNHNS and SASEGT. The CDR3 here is CASSEGTGGLQDTQYF. CDR3 bases: TGTGCCAGCAGTGAGGGGACGGGGGGGCTCCAAGATACGCAGTATTTT.